The clone carrying this T cell receptor beta chain was seen at least ten times. Its antigen is not known. The study included ophthalmopathy patients with Clinical Activity Score at least 3, NOSPECS grade at least 4 and duration under 3 months. Thyroid ultrasound and orbital computed tomography, with clinical symptoms and serum thyroxine and TRAb, informed diagnoses. Extraction of PBMCs used around 9.6 ml of fresh peripheral blood. The data stem from a study of T cells in Graves' hyperthyroidism and ophthalmopathy. Findings and limits, study-wide: A median about 6.5 months before onset, the model predicted ophthalmopathy.

Amplification yielded TCR beta CDR3 regions, with RNA transcripts as the source. The study used the HTBI primer set for a first-round RT-PCR of the TCR CDR3. TCRdb reprocessed the multiplex PCR reads via MiXCR and lists one record per CDR3 protein. The top ten hold about 3.5% of the sample, which has some 650,000 distinct CDR3 sequences, about 16% seen once. V dropped 2 bases and J dropped 4 bases, with 8 bases sitting between them. Per germline, CDR1 KGHSH and CDR2 LQKENI. The CDR3 runs 13 residues. The origin of this receptor is a woman aged 40-49 years with Graves' ophthalmopathy. Sequenced: blood. The chain is built from TRBV18 and TRBJ1-1; D unclear. CDR3 protein: CASSPIGGTEAFF. The CDR3 nucleotides are TGTGCCAGCTCACCAATCGGTGGCACTGAAGCTTTCTTT. Drawing the rest from reference TRBV18 and TRBJ1-1, the complete variable domain is NAGVMQNPRHLVRRRGQEARLRCSPMKGHSHVYWYRQLPEEGLKFMVYLQKENIIDESGMPKERFSAEFPKEGPSILRIQQVVRGDSAAYFCASSPIGGTEAFFGQGTRLTVV.